This entry features one T cell receptor (beta chain) sequence. Sorted subsets were amplified in replicate PCRs using 200 to 250 ng DNA, around 30,000 T cell genomes. The protocol was immunoSEQ multiplex PCR, while the TCRdb copy is restricted to in-frame clones and leaves out a portion. Of under 550,000 clones listed, 95% to 97% are singletons. The record originates from a study of shared clonotypes between healthy human individuals. The length of the CDR3 is 18 residues. V shed 5 bases and J 5 bases; nucleotides not matched to a gene: 13. Germline V gene lookup returns CDR1 SEHNR and CDR2 FQNEAQ (reference sequence). CD45RA+ naive and CD45RA-negative memory subsets were separated from CD4+ cells.

This clonotype was obtained from a woman aged 25-40 years in good health. The source material was naive CD4+ T cells sorted from blood. Sample subset: CD45RA+ positively selected. The chain is built from TRBV7-9 and TRBJ2-2; TRBD2 agrees at 11 bases. CDR3 amino acids: CASSPGWASGRRTGELFF. CDR3 nucleotides: TGTGCCAGCAGCCCAGGCTGGGCTAGCGGGAGGCGTACCGGGGAGCTGTTTTTT.